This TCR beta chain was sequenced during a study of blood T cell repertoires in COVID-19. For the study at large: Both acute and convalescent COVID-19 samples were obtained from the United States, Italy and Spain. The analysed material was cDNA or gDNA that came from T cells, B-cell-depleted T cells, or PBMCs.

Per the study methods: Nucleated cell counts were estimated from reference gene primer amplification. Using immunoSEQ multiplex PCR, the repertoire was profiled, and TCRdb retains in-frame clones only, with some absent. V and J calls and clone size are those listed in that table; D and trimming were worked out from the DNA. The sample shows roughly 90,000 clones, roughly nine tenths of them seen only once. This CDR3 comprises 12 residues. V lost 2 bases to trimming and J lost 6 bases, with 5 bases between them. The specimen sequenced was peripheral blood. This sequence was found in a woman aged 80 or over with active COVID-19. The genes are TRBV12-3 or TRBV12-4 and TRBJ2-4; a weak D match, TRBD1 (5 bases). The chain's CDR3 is CASSLQGNIQYF. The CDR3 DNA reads TGTGCCAGCAGTTTACAGGGAAACATTCAGTACTTC.